Below, 24 T cell receptor beta chains from the same sample are listed, as sequenced in a study of Ad26.COV2.S vaccination and SARS-CoV-2 variants. Treatment denoted: roughly 19 received Ad26.COV2.S at low or high dose, single or two shots; 5 received placebo; per-sample allocation not given. Sample collection was performed on day 63 after the first vaccine or placebo injection. Clones were sequenced by immunoSEQ multiplex PCR, and TCRdb holds only the in-frame ones, with some missing. Among fewer than 900,000 clones listed, approximately 88% were seen once. The material was peripheral blood, obtained in a trial of Ad26.COV2.S vaccine versus placebo. The receptors come from a person aged 18-65 years who received the Ad26.COV2.S COVID-19 vaccine or a placebo.

The chain has TRBV29-1 and TRBJ2-7, with D perhaps matching TRBD1 or TRBD2 (5 bases each). CDR3 length: 12 residues. Trimming removed 6 bases at V and 6 bases at J, with 15 bases between. Germline lookup yields CDR1 SQVTM and CDR2 ANQGSEA. CDR3 DNA: TGCAGCGTCCGGGACGGCCCTTTCGAGCAGTACTTC. It is translated as CSVRDGPFEQYF.

The chain is built from TRBV30 and TRBJ2-3; weak D call: TRBD2 (5 bases). V shed 1 base and J shed 4 bases, with 15 bases lying between them. Looked up from germline, CDR1 is GTSNPN and CDR2 is SVGIG (reference sequence). The CDR3 contains 15 residues. CDR3 protein: CAWSGLAEFSDTQYF. CDR3 sequence (DNA): TGTGCCTGGAGTGGGCTAGCAGAGTTTTCAGATACGCAGTATTTT.

The J gene is TRBJ1-1, the V gene TRBV6-6, with a tentative D call TRBD1 (6 bases). The germline V and J ends were trimmed by 2 bases and 7 bases, with 8 bases remaining between them. This CDR3 is 12 amino acids long. CDR1 and CDR2 from the germline V gene are MNHNY and SVGAGI (reference sequence). CDR3 in amino acids: CASSYRGIEAFF. As DNA, the CDR3 is TGTGCCAGCAGTTACAGGGGGATTGAAGCTTTCTTT.

The genes are TRBV5-1 and TRBJ1-1, with TRBD1 identical over 9 bases. The V segment lost 3 bases and the J segment 1 base; nucleotides outside the gene matches: 4. This CDR3 is built from 15 residues. CDR1 is SGHRS, CDR2 YFSETQ, per germline. As DNA, the CDR3 is TGCGCCAGCAGCTACTGGACAGGGGCGAACACTGAAGCTTTCTTT. Its translation is CASSYWTGANTEAFF.

The chain couples TRBV6-5 to TRBJ1-1; D is unclear. This CDR3 is 13 amino acids long. CDR1 is MNHEY, CDR2 SVGAGI, per germline. V was shortened by 8 bases and J by 6 bases, with 16 bases between the two germline ends. The CDR3 nucleotides read TGTGCCAGCCACCGGTACGGCGGCCCTGAAGCTTTCTTT. Translation: CASHRYGGPEAFF.

The chain carries TRBV4-3 and TRBJ1-5; 9 bases align to TRBD1. The CDR3 runs to 15 residues. V was clipped by 1 base and J by 7 bases; unmatched bases: 5. In germline, CDR1 is LGHNA, CDR2 YSLEER. The CDR3 sequence: CASSQGTGVGQPQHF. As DNA, the CDR3 is TGCGCCAGCAGCCAAGGGACAGGGGTCGGGCAGCCCCAGCATTTT.

The chain combines TRBV5-1 with TRBJ2-7; D is ambiguous. This CDR3 has 14 residues. Germline-derived CDR1 and CDR2 are SGHRS and YFSETQ. V shed 0 bases and J shed 0 bases, with 7 bases lying between them. The DNA of the CDR3 is TGCGCCAGCAGCTTGGCCTCGGCCTCCTACGAGCAGTACTTC. Translating it yields CASSLASASYEQYF.

The chain recombines TRBV7-6 with TRBJ2-1; D gene ambiguous. The CDR3 totals 13 residues. The V gene lost 0 bases and the J gene lost 5 bases, with 5 bases spanning the gap. Germline V gene sequence: CDR1 SGHVS, CDR2 FNYEAQ. This chain's CDR3 is CASSLAPNNEQFF. The CDR3 DNA is TGTGCCAGCAGCTTAGCGCCGAACAATGAGCAGTTCTTC. The full variable domain, completed using reference TRBV7-6 and TRBJ2-1, is GAGVSQSPRYKVTKRGQDVALRCDPISGHVSLYWYRQALGQGPEFLTYFNYEAQQDKSGLPNDRFSAERPEGSISTLTIQRTEQRDSAMYRCASSLAPNNEQFFGPGTRLTVL.

This chain uses TRBV18 with TRBJ2-7, with TRBD2 as a possible D gene (5 bases). Germline values: CDR1 KGHSH, CDR2 LQKENI. The V end was cut by 2 bases, the J end by 1 base, with 9 bases between. The CDR3 has 14 amino acids. CDR3 DNA sequence: TGTGCCAGCTCACCAGAGGGTACGTCCTACGAGCAGTACTTC. This encodes CASSPEGTSYEQYF.

The V call is TRBV5-5, the J call TRBJ1-5; no clear D. The CDR3 is 15 residues long. CDR1 and CDR2 (germline): SGHKS, YYEKEE (reference sequence). The V end was cut by 3 bases, the J end by 2 bases, with 12 bases between. CDR3 protein: CASSSDLVGNQPQHF. The CDR3 DNA is TGTGCCAGCAGCTCGGATCTAGTCGGCAATCAGCCCCAGCATTTT.

The chain joins TRBV18 to TRBJ2-6; perhaps TRBD2 as D (6 bases). Looked up from germline, CDR1 is KGHSH and CDR2 is LQKENI. The CDR3 is made up of 17 amino acids. Trimming took 6 bases from V and 2 from J, leaving 17 bases between them. The CDR3 nucleotides are TGTGCCAGCTCCCCGGGAGTAACGGGGGCTGGGGCCAACGTCCTGACTTTC. This encodes CASSPGVTGAGANVLTF.

This clone was recorded a few times. This chain joins TRBV10-3 and TRBJ1-1; D not certain. The CDR3 loop spans 14 amino acids. Between the trimmed V and J ends, which lost 7 bases and 1 base, there was a span of 13 bases. Germline CDR1 and CDR2: ENHRY and SYGVKD. Written as DNA, the CDR3 is TGTGCCATCAAACGAGTGAGTCAGAACACTGAAGCTTTCTTT. It specifies CAIKRVSQNTEAFF.

This clone is medium-sized by share. The V call is TRBV19, the J call TRBJ1-5; 7 bases fit TRBD1. Germline V gene sequence: CDR1 LNHDA, CDR2 SQIVND (reference sequence). Losses at the gene ends were 4 bases for V and 7 bases for J; bases not matched to a gene: 7. This CDR3 spans 14 amino acids. CDR3 loop: CASSKTGYMQPQHF. The CDR3 DNA follows: TGTGCCAGTAGTAAGACAGGGTATATGCAGCCCCAGCATTTT. Full variable domain (outside the CDR3, taken from reference TRBV19 and TRBJ1-5): DGGITQSPKYLFRKEGQNVTLSCEQNLNHDAMYWYRQDPGQGLRLIYYSQIVNDFQKGDIAEGYSVSREKKESFPLTVTSAQKNPTAFYLCASSKTGYMQPQHFGDGTRLSIL.

The chain carries TRBV7-2 and TRBJ2-2; no clear D. Germline assignment: CDR1 SGHTA and CDR2 FQGNSA. Trimming took off 2 bases at V and 1 base at J, with 5 bases between the two ends. The length of the CDR3 is 14 residues. The CDR3 DNA is TGTGCCAGCAGCTTAAGTGTGAACACCGGGGAGCTGTTTTTT. Protein product: CASSLSVNTGELFF.

This chain's CDR3 is CASSSPGTPYGYTF. CDR3 nucleotides: TGTGCCAGCAGCTCGCCGGGGACACCGTATGGCTACACCTTC. The genes are TRBV5-6 and TRBJ1-2, with D perhaps matching TRBD1 (6 bases). The ends were cut back, 3 bases at V and 5 bases at J, with 14 bases in the middle. The CDR3 contains 14 residues. Germline-derived CDR1 and CDR2 are SGHDT and YYEEEE.

V usage is TRBV5-5 and J usage is TRBJ2-5; D remains unclear. Germline-derived CDR1 and CDR2 are SGHKS and YYEKEE (reference sequence). The CDR3 consists of 15 residues. The germline V and J ends were trimmed by 2 bases and 0 bases, with 11 bases remaining between them. CDR3 in amino acids: CASSLTPTYQETQYF. The CDR3 DNA sequence: TGTGCCAGCAGCTTAACCCCTACTTACCAAGAGACCCAGTACTTC.

The J gene is TRBJ2-1, the V gene TRBV4-3; D is unresolved. The CDR3 length is 15 residues. The germline CDR1 and CDR2 sequences are LGHNA and YSLEER. Trimming stripped 4 bases from V and 8 bases from J, with 18 bases between. The CDR3 nucleotides are TGCGCCAGCAGCCCCTATGAAGAAGTCCACTATGAGCAGTTCTTC. This codes for CASSPYEEVHYEQFF.

The CDR3 spells CATSERETQYF. For the CDR3, the DNA is TGTGCCACCAGTGAGCGAGAGACCCAGTACTTC. The chain has TRBV24-1 and TRBJ2-5; D ambiguous. The CDR3 loop spans 11 amino acids. Germline V gene data show CDR1 as KGHDR and CDR2 as SFDVKD. V lost 4 bases and J lost 4, with 3 bases in between.

The chain recombines TRBV7-9 with TRBJ2-1; D unresolved. The CDR3 runs to 19 residues. Germline values: CDR1 SEHNR, CDR2 FQNEAQ (reference sequence). V was clipped by 0 bases and J by 0 bases, with 18 bases between them. The CDR3 reads CASSLATWYESSSYNEQFF. In nucleotides, the CDR3 is TGTGCCAGCAGCTTAGCGACTTGGTACGAGTCTAGCTCCTACAATGAGCAGTTCTTC. The whole variable domain, filled in from reference TRBV7-9 and TRBJ2-1, reads DTGVSQNPRHKITKRGQNVTFRCDPISEHNRLYWYRQTLGQGPEFLTYFQNEAQLEKSRLLSDRFSAERPKGSFSTLEIQRTEQGDSAMYLCASSLATWYESSSYNEQFFGPGTRLTVL.

This clone has just one count. The chain uses TRBV21-1 and TRBJ2-2; TRBD1, the table's D call, was not compared with the DNA. TRBV21-1 is a pseudogene. The CDR3 is 16 amino acids. Here the CDR3 reads CASSKVPGQNTGELFF. The DNA of the CDR3 is TGTGCCAGCAGCAAAGTTCCGGGACAGAACACCGGGGAGCTGTTTTTT.

The V call is TRBV7-2, the J call TRBJ2-5; TRBD1 matches at 8 bases. In germline, CDR1 is SGHTA, CDR2 FQGNSA. Trimming removed 5 bases from V and 2 bases from J; junction bases left unmatched: 4. This CDR3 comprises 14 residues. CDR3 in amino acids: CASSRNRGQETQYF. The DNA for the CDR3 is TGTGCCAGCAGCCGCAACAGGGGGCAAGAGACCCAGTACTTC. Using reference TRBV7-2 and TRBJ2-5 for the parts outside the CDR3, the full variable domain is GAGVSQSPSNKVTEKGKDVELRCDPISGHTALYWYRQSLGQGLEFLIYFQGNSAPDKSGLPSDRFSAERTGGSVSTLTIQRTQQEDSAVYLCASSRNRGQETQYFGPGTRLLVL.

J is TRBJ2-7 and V is TRBV10-3; possible D gene TRBD2, 5 bases. This CDR3 is built from 12 residues. V shed 8 bases and J shed 4 bases, with 12 bases lying between them. CDR1 is ENHRY, CDR2 SYGVKD, per germline. The chain's CDR3 is CAIGGLTYEQYF. In DNA form, the CDR3 reads TGTGCCATCGGCGGGTTGACGTACGAGCAGTACTTC.

V usage is TRBV24-1 and J usage is TRBJ1-5; the D gene is possibly TRBD1 (5 bases). The CDR3 spans 13 residues. CDR1 is KGHDR and CDR2 is SFDVKD in the germline V gene. V lost 11 bases to trimming and J lost 4 bases, with 14 bases between them. CDR3 DNA sequence: TGTGCCATATCCAGGGACGGGAATCAGCCCCAGCATTTT. Its protein is CAISRDGNQPQHF.

The chain joins TRBV7-9 to TRBJ1-6; D is ambiguous. The length of the CDR3 is 15 residues. V shed 2 bases and J shed 8 bases, with 13 bases lying between them. Germline V gene data show CDR1 as SEHNR and CDR2 as FQNEAQ (reference sequence). In DNA, the CDR3 is TGTGCCAGCAGCTTAACCCCGGGTGGCGATTCACCCCTCCACTTT. Translation: CASSLTPGGDSPLHF.